This paragraph covers one T cell receptor beta chain sequence. Its target is unknown. In alopecia areata patients, both lesional scalp punch biopsies and peripheral blood were collected. CDR1 and CDR2 from the germline V gene are SGHRS and YFSETQ. The V and J ends lost 5 bases and 4 bases respectively, with 10 bases between them. The CDR3 is 13 amino acids. These data are taken from a study of CD8+ T cells in alopecia areata. Overall study context: For the treated group, dosing was oral tofacitinib at 5 to 10 mg twice daily.

Study-wide points: Normal skin's resident alphabeta T cells are also sequenced in scalp samples. TCR sharing was clearer in mice than between patients, perhaps partly owing to patient HLA diversity.

The sequencing template was cDNA reverse transcribed from extracted RNA. Data came from immunoSEQ multiplex PCR; TCRdb stores just in-frame clones and leaves some out. The repertoire has over 100,000 clones, roughly 50% of them found once; the top ten carry about 17%. The chain recombines TRBV5-1 with TRBJ2-1; D perhaps matches TRBD1 (6 bases). The source is a human donor with alopecia areata. This sample comprised CD8+ T cells sorted from blood, obtained at week 0. The CDR3 DNA reads TGCGCCAGCAGTTCAACAGGGTACAATGAGCAGTTCTTC. Its translation: CASSSTGYNEQFF.